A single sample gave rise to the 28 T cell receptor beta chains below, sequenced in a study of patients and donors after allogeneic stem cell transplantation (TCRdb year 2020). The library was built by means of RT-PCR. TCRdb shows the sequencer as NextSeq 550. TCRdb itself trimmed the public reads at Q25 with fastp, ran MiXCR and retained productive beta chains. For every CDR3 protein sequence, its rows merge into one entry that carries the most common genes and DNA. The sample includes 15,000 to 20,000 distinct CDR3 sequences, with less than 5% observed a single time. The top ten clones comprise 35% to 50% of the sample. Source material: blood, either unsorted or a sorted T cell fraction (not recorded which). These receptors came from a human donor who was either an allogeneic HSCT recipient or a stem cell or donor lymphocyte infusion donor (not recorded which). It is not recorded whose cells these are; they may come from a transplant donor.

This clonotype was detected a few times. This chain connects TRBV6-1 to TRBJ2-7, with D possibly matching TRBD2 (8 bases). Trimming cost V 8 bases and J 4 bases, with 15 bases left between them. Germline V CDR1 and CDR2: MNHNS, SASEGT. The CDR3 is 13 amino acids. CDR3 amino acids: CASREGARYEQYF. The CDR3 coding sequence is TGTGCCAGCCGGGAGGGGGCGCGGTACGAGCAGTACTTC.

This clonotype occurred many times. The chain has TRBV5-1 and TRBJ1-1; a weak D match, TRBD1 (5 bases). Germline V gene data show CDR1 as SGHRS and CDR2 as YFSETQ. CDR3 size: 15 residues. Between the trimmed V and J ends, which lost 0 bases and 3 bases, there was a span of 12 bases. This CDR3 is CASSLVIGGDTEAFF. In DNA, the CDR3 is TGCGCCAGCAGCTTGGTGATCGGGGGGGACACTGAAGCTTTCTTT.

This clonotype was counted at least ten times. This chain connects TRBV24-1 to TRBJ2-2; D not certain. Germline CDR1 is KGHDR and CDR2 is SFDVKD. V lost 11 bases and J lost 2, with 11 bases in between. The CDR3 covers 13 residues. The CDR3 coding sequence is TGTGCCATAGGAGACACCAACACCGGGGAGCTGTTTTTT. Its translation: CAIGDTNTGELFF.

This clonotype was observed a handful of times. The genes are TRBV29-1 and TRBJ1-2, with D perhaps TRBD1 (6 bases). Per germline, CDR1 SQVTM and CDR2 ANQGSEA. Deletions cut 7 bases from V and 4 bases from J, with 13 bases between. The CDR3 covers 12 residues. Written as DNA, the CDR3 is TGCAGCGGGGACCAGGACAGCTATGGCTACACCTTC. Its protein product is CSGDQDSYGYTF. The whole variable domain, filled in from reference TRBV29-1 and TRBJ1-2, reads SAVISQKPSRDICQRGTSLTIQCQVDSQVTMMFWYRQQPGQSLTLIATANQGSEATYESGFVIDKFPISRPNLTFSTLTVSNMSPEDSSIYLCSGDQDSYGYTFGSGTRLTVV.

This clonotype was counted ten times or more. CDR3 residues: CASSLGPRGRDQPQHF. CDR3 bases: TGCGCCAGCAGCTTGGGACCCAGGGGGCGTGATCAGCCCCAGCATTTT. The rearrangement joins TRBV5-1 to TRBJ1-5; 8 nucleotides align to TRBD1. The CDR3 consists of 16 residues. Germline assignment: CDR1 SGHRS and CDR2 YFSETQ. Unmatched junction bases numbered 7, after V lost 0 bases and J lost 5 bases.

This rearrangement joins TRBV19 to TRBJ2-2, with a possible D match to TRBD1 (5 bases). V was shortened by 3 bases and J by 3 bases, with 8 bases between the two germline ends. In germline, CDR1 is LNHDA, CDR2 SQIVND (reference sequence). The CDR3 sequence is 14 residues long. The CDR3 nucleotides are TGTGCCAGTAGTATCGCACAGGACACCGGGGAGCTGTTTTTT. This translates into CASSIAQDTGELFF.

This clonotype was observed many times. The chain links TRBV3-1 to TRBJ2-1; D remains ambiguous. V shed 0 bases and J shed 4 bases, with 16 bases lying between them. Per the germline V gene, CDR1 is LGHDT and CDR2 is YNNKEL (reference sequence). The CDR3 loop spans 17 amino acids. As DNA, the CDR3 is TGTGCCAGCAGCCAAGATAATAGCAGAGAGTCTTACAATGAGCAGTTCTTC. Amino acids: CASSQDNSRESYNEQFF.

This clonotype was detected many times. The CDR3 loop is CATSNKREETQYF. As DNA, the CDR3 is TGTGCCACCAGTAACAAGAGAGAAGAGACCCAGTACTTC. V and J are TRBV4-2 and TRBJ2-5, with unresolved D. Trimming removed 10 bases from V and 3 bases from J, with 15 bases in between. The CDR3 contains 13 residues. Germline V gene sequence: CDR1 LGHNA, CDR2 YNFKEQ.

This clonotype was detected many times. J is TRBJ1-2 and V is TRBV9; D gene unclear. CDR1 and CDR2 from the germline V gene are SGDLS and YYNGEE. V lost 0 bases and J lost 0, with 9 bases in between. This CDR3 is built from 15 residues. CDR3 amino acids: CASSVEAATNYGYTF. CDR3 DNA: TGTGCCAGCAGCGTAGAGGCAGCGACTAACTATGGCTACACCTTC.

Here the CDR3 reads CASSPVRVILNTEAFF. CDR3 coding DNA: TGTGCCAGCTCACCGGTCAGAGTAATCCTGAACACTGAAGCTTTCTTT. The gene calls are TRBV18 and TRBJ1-1; D gene uncertain. Germline V gene data show CDR1 as KGHSH and CDR2 as LQKENI. V was clipped by 3 bases and J by 0 bases, with 14 bases between them. The CDR3 extends over 16 amino acids.

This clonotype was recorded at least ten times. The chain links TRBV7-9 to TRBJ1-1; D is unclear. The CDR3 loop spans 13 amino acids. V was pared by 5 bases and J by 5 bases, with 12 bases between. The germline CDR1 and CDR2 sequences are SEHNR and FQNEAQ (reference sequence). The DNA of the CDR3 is TGTGCCAGCAGCCAAGCCCCGGGGACTGAAGCTTTCTTT. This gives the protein CASSQAPGTEAFF.

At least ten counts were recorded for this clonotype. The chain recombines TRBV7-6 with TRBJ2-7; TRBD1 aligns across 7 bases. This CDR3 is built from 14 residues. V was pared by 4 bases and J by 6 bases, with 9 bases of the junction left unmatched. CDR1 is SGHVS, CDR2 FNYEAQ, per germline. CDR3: CASSSSPTGTEQYF. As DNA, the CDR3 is TGTGCCAGCAGCTCGAGTCCGACAGGGACCGAGCAGTACTTC.

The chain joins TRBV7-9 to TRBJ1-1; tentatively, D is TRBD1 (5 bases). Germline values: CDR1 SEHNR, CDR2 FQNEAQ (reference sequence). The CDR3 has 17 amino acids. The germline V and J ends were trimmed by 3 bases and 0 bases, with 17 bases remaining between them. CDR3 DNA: TGTGCCAGCAGCTTGGGACGGCCGGGATTCATGAACACTGAAGCTTTCTTT. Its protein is CASSLGRPGFMNTEAFF.

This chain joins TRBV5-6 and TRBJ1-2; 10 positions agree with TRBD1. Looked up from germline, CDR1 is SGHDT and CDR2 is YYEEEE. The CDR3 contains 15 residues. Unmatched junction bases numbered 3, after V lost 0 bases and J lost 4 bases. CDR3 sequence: CASSLGTGGIYGYTF. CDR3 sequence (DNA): TGTGCCAGCAGCTTGGGGACAGGGGGGATCTATGGCTACACCTTC.

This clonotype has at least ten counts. The CDR3 coding sequence is TGCGCCAGCAGCCTCCGGGAAACGGGTGAAAAACTGTTTTTT. It codes for CASSLRETGEKLFF. The rearrangement joins TRBV4-1 to TRBJ1-4; unclear D gene. CDR3 length: 14 residues. CDR1 and CDR2 (germline): MGHRA, YSYEKL. Trimming removed 4 bases at V and 7 bases at J, with 13 bases between.

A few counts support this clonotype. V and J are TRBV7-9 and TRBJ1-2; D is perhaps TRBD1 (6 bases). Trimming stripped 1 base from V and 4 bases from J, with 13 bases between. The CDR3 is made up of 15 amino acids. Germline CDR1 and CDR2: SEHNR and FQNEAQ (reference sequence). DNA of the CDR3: TGTGCCAGCAGCTTAGGGGAGGGGGTGCTCTATGGCTACACCTTC. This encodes CASSLGEGVLYGYTF.

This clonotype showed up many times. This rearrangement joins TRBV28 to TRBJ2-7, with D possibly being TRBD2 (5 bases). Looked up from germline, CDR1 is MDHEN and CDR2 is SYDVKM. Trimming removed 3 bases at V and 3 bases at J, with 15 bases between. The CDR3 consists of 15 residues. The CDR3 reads CASSFLARGSYEQYF. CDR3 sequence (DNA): TGTGCCAGCAGTTTTCTGGCTCGAGGGAGCTACGAGCAGTACTTC.

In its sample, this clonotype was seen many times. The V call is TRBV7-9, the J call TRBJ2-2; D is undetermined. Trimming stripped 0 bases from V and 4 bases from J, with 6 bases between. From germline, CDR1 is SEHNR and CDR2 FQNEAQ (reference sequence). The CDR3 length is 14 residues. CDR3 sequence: CASSLADSTGELFF. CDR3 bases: TGTGCCAGCAGCTTAGCGGATAGCACCGGGGAGCTGTTTTTT.

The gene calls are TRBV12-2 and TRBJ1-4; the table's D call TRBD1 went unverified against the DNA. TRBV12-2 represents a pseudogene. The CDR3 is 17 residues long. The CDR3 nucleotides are TGTGCAAGTCGCTTAGCGTCGTCTGGGACCGATAATGAAAAACTGTTTTTT. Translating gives CASRLASSGTDNEKLFF.

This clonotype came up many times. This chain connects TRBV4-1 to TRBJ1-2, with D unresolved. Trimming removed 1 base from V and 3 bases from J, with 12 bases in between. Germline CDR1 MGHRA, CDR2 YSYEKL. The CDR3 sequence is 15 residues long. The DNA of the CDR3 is TGCGCCAGCAGCCAAGCCCCGGGTACGGACTATGGCTACACCTTC. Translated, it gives CASSQAPGTDYGYTF.

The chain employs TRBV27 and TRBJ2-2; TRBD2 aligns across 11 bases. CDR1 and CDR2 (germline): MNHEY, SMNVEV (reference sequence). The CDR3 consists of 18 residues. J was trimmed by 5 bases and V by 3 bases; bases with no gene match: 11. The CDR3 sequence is CASSLELVTSGSTGELFF. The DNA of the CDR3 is TGTGCCAGCAGTTTGGAGTTAGTCACTAGCGGGAGTACCGGGGAGCTGTTTTTT.

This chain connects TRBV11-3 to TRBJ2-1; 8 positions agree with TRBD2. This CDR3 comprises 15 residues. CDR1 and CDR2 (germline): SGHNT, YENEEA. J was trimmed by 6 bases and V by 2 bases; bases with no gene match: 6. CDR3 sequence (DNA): TGTGCCAGCAGCTTAAGTTATGCGGGGGGCAATGAGCAGTTCTTC. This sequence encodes CASSLSYAGGNEQFF. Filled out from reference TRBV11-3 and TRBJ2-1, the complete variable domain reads EAGVVQSPRYKIIEKKQPVAFWCNPISGHNTLYWYLQNLGQGPELLIRYENEEAVDDSQLPKDRFSAERLKGVDSTLKIQPAELGDSAVYLCASSLSYAGGNEQFFGPGTRLTVL.

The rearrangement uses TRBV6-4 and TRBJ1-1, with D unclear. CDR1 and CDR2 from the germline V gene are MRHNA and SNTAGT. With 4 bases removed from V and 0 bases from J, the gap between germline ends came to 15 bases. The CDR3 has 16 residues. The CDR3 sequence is CASSAGVWAMNTEAFF. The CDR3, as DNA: TGTGCCAGCAGTGCCGGCGTATGGGCGATGAACACTGAAGCTTTCTTT.

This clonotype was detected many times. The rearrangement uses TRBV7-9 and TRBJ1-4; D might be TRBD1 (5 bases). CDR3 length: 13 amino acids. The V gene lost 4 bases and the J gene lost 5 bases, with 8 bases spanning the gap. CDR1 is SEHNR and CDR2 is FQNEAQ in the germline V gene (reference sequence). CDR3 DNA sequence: TGTGCCAGCAGCTCGACAGAAAATGAAAAACTGTTTTTT. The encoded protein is CASSSTENEKLFF.

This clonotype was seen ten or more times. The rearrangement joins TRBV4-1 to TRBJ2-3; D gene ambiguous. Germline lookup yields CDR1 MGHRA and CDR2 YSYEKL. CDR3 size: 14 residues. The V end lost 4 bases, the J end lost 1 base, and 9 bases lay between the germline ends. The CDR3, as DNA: TGCGCCAGCAGCCTCACAGAGGGCACAGATACGCAGTATTTT. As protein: CASSLTEGTDTQYF.

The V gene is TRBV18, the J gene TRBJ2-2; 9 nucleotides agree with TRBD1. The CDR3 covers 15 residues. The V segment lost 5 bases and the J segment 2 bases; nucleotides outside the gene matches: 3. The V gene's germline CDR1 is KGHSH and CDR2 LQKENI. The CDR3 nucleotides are TGTGCCAGCTCATTACAGGGGGCCAACACCGGGGAGCTGTTTTTT. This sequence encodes CASSLQGANTGELFF.

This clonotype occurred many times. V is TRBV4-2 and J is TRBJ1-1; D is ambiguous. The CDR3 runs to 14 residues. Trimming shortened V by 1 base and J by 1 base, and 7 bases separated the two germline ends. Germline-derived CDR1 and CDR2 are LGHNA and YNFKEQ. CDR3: CASSQGQRNTEAFF. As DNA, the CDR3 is TGTGCCAGCAGCCAAGGGCAGCGGAACACTGAAGCTTTCTTT.

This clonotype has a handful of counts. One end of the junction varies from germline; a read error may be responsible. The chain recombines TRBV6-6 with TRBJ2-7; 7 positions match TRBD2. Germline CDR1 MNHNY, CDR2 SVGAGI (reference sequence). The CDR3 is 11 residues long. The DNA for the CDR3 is TGTGCCAGCAGTTGGGCGGGGGAACGGTGCTTC. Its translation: CASSWAGERCF.